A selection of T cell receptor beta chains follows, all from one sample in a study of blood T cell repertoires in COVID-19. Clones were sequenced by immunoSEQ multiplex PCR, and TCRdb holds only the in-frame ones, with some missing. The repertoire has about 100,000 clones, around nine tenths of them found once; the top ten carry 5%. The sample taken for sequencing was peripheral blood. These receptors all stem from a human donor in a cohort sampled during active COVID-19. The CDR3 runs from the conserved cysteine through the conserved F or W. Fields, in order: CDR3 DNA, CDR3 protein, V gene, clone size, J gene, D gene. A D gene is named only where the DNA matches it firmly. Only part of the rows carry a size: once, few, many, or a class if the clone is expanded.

TGTGCCAGCTCATGGGGCAGCGGGACGTCCTACGAGCAGTACTTC CASSWGSGTSYEQYF TRBV18 . TRBJ2-7 TRBD2
TGTGCCAGCAGCTTAGTAATAGCGGAAGAGACCCAGTACTTC CASSLVIAEETQYF TRBV7-2 . TRBJ2-5 .
TGCAGTGCTAGTCACCAGGGGGCTTGGGACTATGGCTACACCTTC CSASHQGAWDYGYTF TRBV20-1 . TRBJ1-2 TRBD1
TGTGCCACCAGCAGAGATCGTGAGGGAGGGGATGAAAAACTGTTTTTT CATSRDREGGDEKLFF TRBV15 . TRBJ1-4 .
TGTGCCAGCAGTTTACGGCAGGGTTCCTACGAGCAGTACTTC CASSLRQGSYEQYF TRBV27 . TRBJ2-7 .
TGCGCCAGCAGCCCTCGGACAGGGATGAAGCCCCAGCATTTT CASSPRTGMKPQHF TRBV5-1 few TRBJ1-5 TRBD1
TGCAGTGCTAGTTTTTTGACTAGCGGGAGCTCCTACAATGAGCAGTTCTTC CSASFLTSGSSYNEQFF TRBV20-1 . TRBJ2-1 TRBD2
TGTGCCAGCAGTGCCGTCGGGACAGGGGCCTACACAGATACGCAGTATTTT CASSAVGTGAYTDTQYF TRBV6-4 . TRBJ2-3 TRBD1
TGTGCCAGCTCACTCGACAGGGTTGGGTACCAAGAGACCCAGTACTTC CASSLDRVGYQETQYF TRBV18 . TRBJ2-5 TRBD1
TGTGCCACCAGTGATTTAAGCGGGGGAGCCTACGAGCAGTACTTC CATSDLSGGAYEQYF TRBV24-1 . TRBJ2-7 TRBD2
TGTGCCAGCAGCTTACGAGAGACCCAGTACTTC CASSLRETQYF TRBV13 . TRBJ2-5 .
TGTGCCTGGAAAGTACTAGCGGGAGGCCCCGGGGAGCTGTTTTTT CAWKVLAGGPGELFF TRBV30 . TRBJ2-2 TRBD2
TGTGCCAGCAGCCAGGATAGGGGGTCTCAGCCCCAGCATTTT CASSQDRGSQPQHF TRBV6-5 once TRBJ1-5 .
TGTGCCAGCAGCATAAGGACTAGCGGGGGGGTGCCAGAGACCCAGTACTTC CASSIRTSGGVPETQYF TRBV7-2 . TRBJ2-5 TRBD2
TGTGCCAGCAGTGAGCGTGGGGCGTACACCGGGGAGCTGTTTTTT CASSERGAYTGELFF TRBV25-1 . TRBJ2-2 .
TGTGCCAGCAGTGACTTGGCGGGAGATACCAATGAGCAGTTCTTC CASSDLAGDTNEQFF TRBV6-4 . TRBJ2-1 TRBD2
TGTGCCAGCAGTACACAGGGGTCTGGAAACACCATATATTTT CASSTQGSGNTIYF TRBV6-6 . TRBJ1-3 TRBD1
TGTGCCAGCAGAGGGACAGGGACGGGCTACACCTTC CASRGTGTGYTF TRBV28 few TRBJ1-2 TRBD1
TGTGCCAGCAGTTACTACGGTGGCTATGGCTACACCTTC CASSYYGGYGYTF TRBV6-5 . TRBJ1-2 .
TGTGCCAGCAGCCTACGGGGGTCCCAGTACCAAGAGACCCAGTACTTC CASSLRGSQYQETQYF TRBV9 . TRBJ2-5 .
TGTGCCAGCAGACGGACTGCCCGGGAGCAGTTCTTC CASRRTAREQFF TRBV5-4 few TRBJ2-1 .
TGTGCCAGCAGCTTTAACAGGGACAGCTCCAATGAGCAGTTCTTC CASSFNRDSSNEQFF TRBV5-6 . TRBJ2-1 TRBD1
TGTGCCAGCAGTTTAGTAGGGGTATCGGAAAAACTGTTTTTT CASSLVGVSEKLFF TRBV28 once TRBJ1-4 .
TGTGCCAGCAGCCACAGGTTCCCCTACGAGCAGTACTTC CASSHRFPYEQYF TRBV7-9 . TRBJ2-7 .
TGTGCCAGCAGTGATACAGCGGGCAATCAGCCCCAGCATTTT CASSDTAGNQPQHF TRBV27 . TRBJ1-5 .
TGCGCCAGCAGCCCCGGACTAGCGGGAGGTTACAATGAGCAGTTCTTC CASSPGLAGGYNEQFF TRBV5-1 . TRBJ2-1 TRBD2
TGTGCCAGTAGGGTAGCGGGAGCTGGGGGATACGAGCAGTACTTC CASRVAGAGGYEQYF TRBV19 . TRBJ2-7 TRBD2
TGTGCCAGCAGATACGTGGGGCATGATGAAAAACTGTTTTTT CASRYVGHDEKLFF TRBV6-5 once TRBJ1-4 .
TGTGCCAGCAGCCAAGGGCCTGGTGATCGGGGCACTGAAGCTTTCTTT CASSQGPGDRGTEAFF TRBV4-2 . TRBJ1-1 .
TGTGCCAGCTCACCAAGCTTCAGGGGCACCGGGGAGCTGTTTTTT CASSPSFRGTGELFF TRBV18 . TRBJ2-2 .
TGTGCCAGCAGCTTAATAGACCCCAGCGGGAGTGGGGACAATGAGCAGTTCTTC CASSLIDPSGSGDNEQFF TRBV7-8 . TRBJ2-1 TRBD2
TGTGCCAGCAGCTATGGGGAGGTCACTGAAGCTTTCTTT CASSYGEVTEAFF TRBV12-3/TRBV12-4 . TRBJ1-1 .
TGTGCCAGCGCTACAGGGGTTGATCTTGACGAGCAGTACTTC CASATGVDLDEQYF TRBV6-5 . TRBJ2-7 TRBD1
TGCGCCAGCAGCCAAGCCTCGGTAACTCAAGAGACCCAGTACTTC CASSQASVTQETQYF TRBV4-3 . TRBJ2-5 .
TGTGCCAGCAGTGAGGACAGGGCCTATCAGCCCCAGCATTTT CASSEDRAYQPQHF TRBV6-1 . TRBJ1-5 TRBD1
TGTGCCAGCAGGAATTCCCCTAGCGGGAGTGAGACCCAGTACTTC CASRNSPSGSETQYF TRBV6-5 . TRBJ2-5 TRBD2
TGCGCCAGCAGCCGGACAGGGATCGTTGAAAAACTGTTTTTT CASSRTGIVEKLFF TRBV5-1 . TRBJ1-4 TRBD1
TGTGCCAGTAATGGGGCGATGGGGTTAGAGAACACTGAAGCTTTCTTT CASNGAMGLENTEAFF TRBV19 . TRBJ1-1 .
TGTGCCAGCAGTGAAGGTAGCGGGGACAGTGGAACGGAGTACTTGCCAGATACGCAGTATTTT CASSEGSGDSGTEYLPDTQYF TRBV2 . TRBJ2-3 .
TGTGCCAGCAGTCCGAGTGTTCCCTACGAGCAGTACTTC CASSPSVPYEQYF TRBV12-3/TRBV12-4 . TRBJ2-7 .
TGTGCCAGCAGTTCCCCCCGGACAGGGCGTAAAAACACCATATATTTT CASSSPRTGRKNTIYF TRBV28 few TRBJ1-3 TRBD1
TGCGCCAGCAGCCTACAGGTGGGAATCGGCTCCTACGAGCAGTACTTC CASSLQVGIGSYEQYF TRBV5-1 . TRBJ2-7 .
TGCAGTGCTAGTATGGCCTTCGGCGGGATAAATGAGCAGTTCTTC CSASMAFGGINEQFF TRBV20-1 . TRBJ2-1 .
TGTGCCAGCAGTAGACAGGGGGTGAATGAAAAACTGTTTTTT CASSRQGVNEKLFF TRBV2 . TRBJ1-4 TRBD1
TGCGCCAGCAGCTTGTTCTCCGGGGGACTAGCGGGGGGCACCGGGGAGCTGTTTTTT CASSLFSGGLAGGTGELFF TRBV5-1 few TRBJ2-2 TRBD2
TGTGCCAGCAGATCCGGACAGGGATGGTTTCAGCCCCAGCATTTT CASRSGQGWFQPQHF TRBV28 . TRBJ1-5 TRBD1
TGTGCCAGCAGCCAATTGACAGGGGGCGCGTCTGAAGCTTTCTTT CASSQLTGGASEAFF TRBV14 . TRBJ1-1 TRBD1
TGCGCCAGCAGTCAAGGGACAGCGGTTAGCACCATATATTTT CASSQGTAVSTIYF TRBV23-1 few TRBJ1-3 TRBD1
TGTGCCAGCTCCCCCGGAGACGGATATACGCAGTATTTT CASSPGDGYTQYF TRBV18 . TRBJ2-3 .
TGCGCCAGCAGCTGGGTGGGGGGAGAGACCCAGTACTTC CASSWVGGETQYF TRBV5-1 few TRBJ2-5 .
TGTGCCAGTATGGTCGGGTCCTATGGCTACACCTTC CASMVGSYGYTF TRBV19 . TRBJ1-2 .
TGTGCCAGCAGCAGCAATAACAGTCGGAACTATGGCTACACCTTC CASSSNNSRNYGYTF TRBV21-1 . TRBJ1-2 .